This TCR beta chain was sequenced for a study of shared clonotypes between healthy human individuals. With regard to this clone: This same CDR3 is encoded by further DNA sequences in the sample.

CDR3 length: 15 amino acids. The V and J ends lost 0 bases and 3 bases, in that order; junction bases with no gene match: 5. Germline-derived CDR1 and CDR2 are ENHRY and SYGVKD. At a deep level, the assay was run. Several immunoSEQ plates held equal portions of the genomic DNA taken from each subset. Assay: immunoSEQ multiplex PCR; the TCRdb copy retains only in-frame clones and omits some. Of 2 million or so clones listed, 85% to 95% are singletons. This clonotype originated in a man between 18 and 29 years old in good health. The genes are TRBV10-3 and TRBJ2-7; TRBD1 matches 7 bases. Specimen: naive CD4+ T cells sorted from blood. Subset described: CD45RA+ positively selected. CDR3 nucleotides: TGTGCCATCAGTGAGTCGAGGGACAGAGGCTACGAGCAGTACTTC. It codes for CAISESRDRGYEQYF.